A selection of T cell receptor beta chains follows, all from one sample in a study of blood T cell repertoires in COVID-19. Produced via immunoSEQ multiplex PCR; TCRdb's table is partial and in-frame only. The table includes a few hundred thousand clones, roughly nine tenths detected once. The sequencing sample was made of peripheral blood. These receptors originate from a middle-aged man with acute or convalescent COVID-19. The CDR3 runs from the conserved cysteine through the conserved F or W. D genes are given only for firm matches. Some rows have no size entry. The others give once, few or many, or a class for an expanded clone.

j_gene	v_gene	len	abundance	d_gene	CDR3aa	CDR3nt
TRBJ1-1	TRBV5-1	17	NA	TRBD1	CASSLAGTGMVDTEAFF	TGCGCCAGCAGCTTGGCGGGGACAGGGATGGTGGACACTGAAGCTTTCTTT
TRBJ1-2	TRBV18	14	NA	NA	CASSPREQGSGYTF	TGTGCCAGCTCACCACGGGAACAGGGCAGTGGCTACACCTTC
TRBJ1-1	TRBV5-8	14	NA	NA	CASRQDKMNTEAFF	TGTGCCAGCAGGCAGGACAAAATGAACACTGAAGCTTTCTTT
TRBJ1-2	TRBV12-3/TRBV12-4	12	once	TRBD1	CASSLGQGGYTF	TGTGCCAGCAGTCTCGGACAGGGGGGCTACACCTTC
TRBJ2-3	TRBV19	14	NA	NA	CASRPGWAGDTQYF	TGTGCCAGTAGACCCGGATGGGCGGGAGATACGCAGTATTTT
TRBJ2-1	TRBV5-1	16	NA	TRBD1	CASSAGGGVSYNEQFF	TGCGCCAGCAGCGCAGGGGGTGGAGTCTCCTACAATGAGCAGTTCTTC
TRBJ1-1	TRBV7-9	15	NA	TRBD1	CASSSPGGRNTEAFF	TGTGCCAGCAGCTCTCCAGGGGGAAGGAACACTGAAGCTTTCTTT
TRBJ2-5	TRBV7-8	15	NA	NA	CASSLVGALQETQYF	TGTGCCAGCAGCTTGGTGGGGGCCCTACAAGAGACCCAGTACTTC
TRBJ2-7	TRBV5-1	15	NA	TRBD1	CASSLVTGVVYEQYF	TGCGCCAGCAGCTTGGTTACAGGGGTAGTTTACGAGCAGTACTTC
TRBJ1-5	TRBV19	14	NA	TRBD1	CASSIRQGYQPQHF	TGTGCCAGTAGTATCCGACAGGGATATCAGCCCCAGCATTTT
TRBJ2-7	TRBV30	18	NA	NA	CAWSAPTLGQWPWSEQYF	TGTGCCTGGAGTGCCCCAACCTTAGGACAGTGGCCTTGGAGTGAGCAGTACTTC
TRBJ1-5	TRBV27	14	NA	TRBD1	CASSLQGENQPQHF	TGTGCCAGCAGTTTACAGGGGGAGAATCAGCCCCAGCATTTT
TRBJ1-2	TRBV10-3	12	NA	NA	CAINRGEDGYTF	TGTGCCATCAATCGGGGAGAGGATGGCTACACCTTC
TRBJ2-1	TRBV10-3	12	NA	NA	CATADSLNEQFF	TGTGCCACCGCGGACAGCCTCAATGAGCAGTTCTTC
TRBJ2-1	TRBV11-2	14	NA	TRBD2	CASSLAGGPNEQFF	TGTGCCAGCAGCTTAGCGGGGGGGCCGAATGAGCAGTTCTTC
TRBJ2-1	TRBV4-2	15	NA	TRBD1	CASSPRAGGYNEQFF	TGTGCCAGCAGCCCCAGAGCAGGGGGCTACAATGAGCAGTTCTTC
TRBJ1-5	TRBV18	14	NA	TRBD1	CASSPGGGNQPQHF	TGTGCCAGCTCTCCAGGGGGAGGGAATCAGCCCCAGCATTTT
TRBJ1-3	TRBV11-2	15	NA	TRBD1	CASSLGTGPGNTIYF	TGTGCCAGCAGCCTCGGGACAGGGCCTGGAAACACCATATATTTT
TRBJ1-2	TRBV18	13	once	NA	CASSPSAGYGYTF	TGTGCCAGCTCACCGTCGGCGGGGTATGGCTACACCTTC
TRBJ2-7	TRBV5-6	14	NA	NA	CASSFAGAPYEQYF	TGTGCCAGCAGCTTTGCGGGGGCCCCCTACGAGCAGTACTTC
TRBJ1-4	TRBV7-9	15	NA	NA	CASSLVDFGAEKLFF	TGTGCCAGCAGCTTAGTAGATTTTGGGGCCGAAAAACTGTTTTTT
TRBJ2-4	TRBV7-9	14	NA	TRBD1	CASSPKTGADIQYF	TGTGCCAGCAGCCCAAAGACAGGGGCGGACATTCAGTACTTC
TRBJ1-5	TRBV7-2	15	NA	TRBD1	CASSPGTGVNQPQHF	TGTGCCAGCAGCCCTGGGACAGGAGTCAATCAGCCCCAGCATTTT
TRBJ1-1	TRBV5-4	15	NA	TRBD1	CASSWGGQGETEAFF	TGTGCCAGCAGCTGGGGGGGACAGGGGGAGACTGAAGCTTTCTTT
TRBJ2-5	TRBV11-2	18	NA	TRBD2	CASSFQSGTSGLQKTQYF	TGTGCCAGCAGCTTCCAATCCGGGACTAGCGGCCTCCAGAAGACCCAGTACTTC
TRBJ1-4	TRBV6-7	17	NA	TRBD1	CASSCPGQGPTNEKLFF	TGTGCCAGCAGTTGCCCGGGACAGGGGCCGACTAATGAAAAACTGTTTTTT
TRBJ2-2	TRBV12-5	15	NA	NA	CASGYSQSETGELFF	TGTGCTAGTGGTTATTCCCAGAGCGAAACCGGGGAGCTGTTTTTT
TRBJ1-1	TRBV4-1	14	few	NA	CASSQDPGNTEAFF	TGCGCCAGCAGCCAAGATCCCGGGAACACTGAAGCTTTCTTT
TRBJ2-5	TRBV6-5	11	NA	NA	CASSSLETQYF	TGTGCCAGCAGTTCTCTGGAGACCCAGTACTTC
TRBJ1-1	TRBV2	15	NA	TRBD1	CASSEYRGGMTEAFF	TGTGCCAGCAGTGAGTACAGGGGAGGTATGACTGAAGCTTTCTTT
TRBJ1-1	TRBV5-4	13	NA	NA	CASSRDWNTEAFF	TGTGCCAGCAGCCGAGATTGGAACACTGAAGCTTTCTTT
TRBJ2-7	TRBV5-1	15	NA	NA	CASSPGTFGGYEQYF	TGCGCCAGCAGCCCCGGGACTTTTGGGGGCTACGAGCAGTACTTC
TRBJ2-7	TRBV5-1	13	NA	NA	CASRGNSGYEQYF	TGCGCCAGCAGGGGGAACAGCGGATACGAGCAGTACTTC
TRBJ1-4	TRBV11-2	15	NA	TRBD1	CASSLRTLQGEKLFF	TGTGCCAGCAGCCTTCGGACGCTACAGGGGGAAAAACTGTTTTTT
TRBJ1-6	TRBV9	15	NA	NA	CASSVVDSQDSPLHF	TGTGCCAGCAGCGTAGTGGACAGCCAGGATTCACCCCTCCACTTT
TRBJ2-5	TRBV18	18	NA	TRBD2	CASSRERLAGGGQETQYF	TGTGCCAGCTCACGCGAGAGACTAGCGGGGGGGGGCCAAGAGACCCAGTACTTC
TRBJ1-4	TRBV3-1/TRBV3-2	12	NA	NA	CASSQMEGKLFF	TGTGCCAGCAGCCAAATGGAGGGAAAACTGTTTTTT
TRBJ1-1	TRBV5-4	14	NA	NA	CASSPGGVNTEAFF	TGTGCCAGCAGTCCTGGGGGGGTGAACACTGAAGCTTTCTTT
TRBJ2-2	TRBV10-3	16	NA	TRBD2	CATLGAGAANTGELFF	TGTGCCACGTTGGGAGCGGGGGCCGCGAACACCGGGGAGCTGTTTTTT
TRBJ1-1	TRBV18	18	NA	TRBD1	CASSTSTGLMGVGTEAFF	TGTGCCAGCTCAACCTCGACAGGGCTCATGGGTGTGGGTACTGAAGCTTTCTTT
TRBJ2-5	TRBV3-1/TRBV3-2	17	NA	TRBD2	CASSQDRGTSPRKTQYF	TGTGCCAGCAGCCAAGATCGGGGGACTAGCCCCCGGAAGACCCAGTACTTC
TRBJ2-2	TRBV12-3/TRBV12-4	12	NA	NA	CASSPNTGELFF	TGTGCCAGCAGTCCTAACACCGGGGAGCTGTTTTTT
TRBJ1-2	TRBV6-5	14	NA	NA	CASSYSEGADGYTF	TGTGCCAGCAGTTACTCGGAAGGAGCGGATGGCTACACCTTC
TRBJ2-2	TRBV5-8	16	NA	TRBD2	CASSAGLALNTGELFF	TGTGCCAGCAGCGCGGGACTAGCGCTAAACACCGGGGAGCTGTTTTTT
TRBJ1-6	TRBV10-2	14	NA	TRBD1	CASRWTGAGSPLHF	TGCGCCAGCAGGTGGACAGGGGCCGGATCACCCCTCCACTTT
TRBJ2-1	TRBV27	20	NA	TRBD2	CASSLVGSGGPFSSYNEQFF	TGTGCCAGCAGTCTAGTGGGCAGCGGGGGGCCGTTCAGCTCCTACAATGAGCAGTTCTTC
TRBJ1-2	TRBV5-5	15	NA	NA	CASTNLPTGISGYTF	TGTGCCAGCACCAATCTCCCCACAGGGATATCGGGCTACACCTTC
TRBJ1-2	TRBV3-1/TRBV3-2	21	NA	TRBD1	CASSPAQGAAPGRGNNYGYTF	TGTGCCAGCAGCCCCGCGCAGGGGGCCGCTCCGGGGCGGGGGAATAACTATGGCTACACCTTC
TRBJ2-3	TRBV5-6	16	NA	TRBD2	CASSLPLAGSTDTQYF	TGTGCCAGCAGCTTGCCCCTAGCGGGGAGCACAGATACGCAGTATTTT
TRBJ2-1	TRBV6-5	13	NA	TRBD1	CASSRTGEAEQFF	TGTGCCAGCAGTCGGACAGGGGAGGCTGAGCAGTTCTTC
TRBJ1-2	TRBV18	13	NA	NA	CASSPRTNYGYTF	TGTGCCAGCTCACCCAGGACTAACTATGGCTACACCTTC
TRBJ2-5	TRBV11-2	11	NA	NA	CASSAEGAGYF	TGTGCCAGCAGCGCAGAAGGGGCTGGGTACTTC
TRBJ1-5	TRBV3-1/TRBV3-2	14	NA	NA	CASSHAGRGQPQHF	TGTGCCAGCAGCCATGCGGGTCGTGGGCAGCCCCAGCATTTT
TRBJ2-3	TRBV15	14	NA	NA	CATMGGGDSVTQYF	TGTGCCACCATGGGAGGAGGAGATAGCGTTACGCAGTATTTT
TRBJ1-1	TRBV12-3/TRBV12-4	13	NA	NA	CASSSYRNTEAFF	TGTGCCAGCAGTTCCTACAGGAACACTGAAGCTTTCTTT
TRBJ2-5	TRBV9	14	NA	TRBD2	CASSPAGGEETQYF	TGTGCCAGCAGCCCAGCGGGGGGGGAAGAGACCCAGTACTTC
TRBJ1-1	TRBV6-2/TRBV6-3	16	NA	TRBD1	CASSYWAGGKDTEAFF	TGTGCCAGCAGTTACTGGGCAGGGGGCAAGGACACTGAAGCTTTCTTT
TRBJ1-4	TRBV6-6	15	NA	NA	CASSPGGATNEKLFF	TGTGCCAGCAGCCCGGGAGGGGCAACTAATGAAAAACTGTTTTTT
TRBJ1-1	TRBV10-3	14	NA	NA	CAIRFRQENTEAFF	TGTGCCATCAGATTTAGACAGGAGAACACTGAAGCTTTCTTT
TRBJ1-5	TRBV7-2	14	NA	TRBD1	CASSFDRGDQPQHF	TGTGCCAGCAGCTTCGACAGGGGGGATCAGCCCCAGCATTTT